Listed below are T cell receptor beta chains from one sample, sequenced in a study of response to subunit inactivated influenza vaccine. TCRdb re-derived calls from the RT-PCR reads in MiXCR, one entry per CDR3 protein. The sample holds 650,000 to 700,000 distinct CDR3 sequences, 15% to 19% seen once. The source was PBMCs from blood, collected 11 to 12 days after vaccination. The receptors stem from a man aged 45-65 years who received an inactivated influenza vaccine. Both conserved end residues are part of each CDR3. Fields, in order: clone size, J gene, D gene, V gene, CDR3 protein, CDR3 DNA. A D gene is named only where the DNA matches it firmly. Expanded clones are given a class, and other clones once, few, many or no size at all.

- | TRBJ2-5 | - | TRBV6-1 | CASSEAEGLETQYF | TGTGCCAGCAGTGAGGCGGAAGGCCTGGAGACCCAGTACTTC
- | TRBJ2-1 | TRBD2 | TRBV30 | CAWGHGLAGLYEQFF | TGTGCCTGGGGGCACGGGCTAGCGGGACTCTATGAGCAGTTCTTC
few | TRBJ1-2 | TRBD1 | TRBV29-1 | CSVEGEQGDADGYTF | TGCAGCGTTGAAGGGGAACAGGGGGATGCGGATGGCTACACCTTC
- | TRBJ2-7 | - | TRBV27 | CASSPTGDLSYEQYF | TGTGCCAGCAGTCCGACAGGCGACCTCTCCTACGAGCAGTACTTC
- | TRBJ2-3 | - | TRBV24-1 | CATCPAEVTDTQYF | TGTGCCACCTGTCCGGCGGAGGTGACAGATACGCAGTATTTT
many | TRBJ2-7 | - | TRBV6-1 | CASSALGQMSYEQYF | TGTGCCAGCAGTGCGCTGGGGCAGATGTCCTACGAGCAGTACTTC
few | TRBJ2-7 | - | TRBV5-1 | CASSEEAHAYEQYF | TGCGCCAGCAGCGAGGAGGCGCATGCCTACGAGCAGTACTTC
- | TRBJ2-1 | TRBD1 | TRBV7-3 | CASSLTGDSYNEQFF | TGTGCCAGCAGCTTGACAGGGGACTCCTACAATGAGCAGTTCTTC
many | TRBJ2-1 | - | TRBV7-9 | CASSPDSYNEQFF | TGTGCCAGCAGTCCCGACAGCTACAATGAGCAGTTCTTC
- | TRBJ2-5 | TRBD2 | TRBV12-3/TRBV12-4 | CASSELAGPQETQYF | TGTGCCAGCAGTGAATTAGCGGGACCTCAAGAGACCCAGTACTTC
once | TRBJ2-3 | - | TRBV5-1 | CASSGSGPGPDTQYF | TGCGCCAGCAGTGGGAGCGGCCCCGGGCCAGATACGCAGTATTTT
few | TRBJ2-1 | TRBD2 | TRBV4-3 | CASSQILAGANEQFF | TGCGCCAGCAGCCAGATACTAGCGGGAGCCAATGAGCAGTTCTTC
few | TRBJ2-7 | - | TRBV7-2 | CASSFRIEGPYEQYF | TGTGCCAGCAGCTTCCGCATCGAGGGACCCTACGAGCAGTACTTC
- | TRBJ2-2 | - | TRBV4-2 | CASSQGPQGRSTGELFF | TGTGCCAGCAGCCAGGGACCGCAGGGGCGTAGCACCGGGGAGCTGTTTTTT
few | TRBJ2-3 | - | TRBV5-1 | CASSLTRLGTQYF | TGCGCCAGCAGCTTAACGCGGCTGGGTACGCAGTATTTT
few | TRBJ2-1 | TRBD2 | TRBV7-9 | CASSSQRVAGAYNEQFF | TGTGCCAGCAGCTCCCAAAGGGTAGCGGGAGCCTACAATGAGCAGTTCTTC
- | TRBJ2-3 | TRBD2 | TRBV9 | CASSVLGLAGGRVDTQYF | TGTGCCAGCAGCGTACTGGGACTAGCGGGAGGTCGGGTTGATACGCAGTATTTT
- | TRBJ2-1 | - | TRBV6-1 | CASSELGTAYNEQFF | TGTGCCAGCAGTGAATTGGGGACCGCATACAATGAGCAGTTCTTC
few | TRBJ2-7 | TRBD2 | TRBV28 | CASSTPTSGTNTYEQYF | TGTGCCAGCAGTACACCAACTAGCGGGACTAATACCTACGAGCAGTACTTC
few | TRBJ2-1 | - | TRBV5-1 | CASNGGGGAYNEQFF | TGCGCCAGCAACGGAGGAGGGGGCGCGTACAATGAGCAGTTCTTC
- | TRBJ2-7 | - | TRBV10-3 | CAISELGNDRGEQYF | TGTGCCATCAGTGAGCTAGGGAACGACCGAGGGGAGCAGTACTTC
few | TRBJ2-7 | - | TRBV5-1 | CASSLGGARLSYEQYF | TGCGCCAGCAGCTTGGGAGGGGCCAGACTCTCCTACGAGCAGTACTTC
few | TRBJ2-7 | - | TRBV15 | CATSRDEGSYEQYF | TGTGCCACCAGCAGAGATGAGGGCAGCTACGAGCAGTACTTC
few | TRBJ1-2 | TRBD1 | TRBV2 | CASTTGVDAGYTF | TGTGCCAGCACGACAGGGGTGGATGCTGGCTACACCTTC
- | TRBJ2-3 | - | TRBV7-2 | CASSLDRPHTQYF | TGTGCCAGCAGCCTAGACCGTCCCCATACGCAGTATTTT
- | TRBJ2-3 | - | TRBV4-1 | CASSQDTSYSSDTQYF | TGCGCCAGCAGCCAAGATACTAGCTATTCGTCAGATACGCAGTATTTT
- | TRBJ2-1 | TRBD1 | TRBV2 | CASSVVQGAIEQFF | TGTGCCAGCAGTGTTGTGCAGGGGGCGATTGAGCAGTTCTTC
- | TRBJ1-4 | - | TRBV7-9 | CASSYSGVNEKLFF | TGTGCCAGCAGCTATTCGGGGGTTAATGAAAAACTGTTTTTT
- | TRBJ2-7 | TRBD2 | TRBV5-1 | CASAPGLAVYEQYF | TGCGCCAGCGCACCGGGACTAGCAGTCTACGAGCAGTACTTC
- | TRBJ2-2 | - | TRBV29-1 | CSAWTTNTGELFF | TGCAGCGCTTGGACAACGAACACCGGGGAGCTGTTTTTT
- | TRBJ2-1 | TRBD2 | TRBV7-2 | CASSSSGTSGRGEQFF | TGTGCCAGCAGCTCCAGTGGGACTAGCGGGAGAGGTGAGCAGTTCTTC
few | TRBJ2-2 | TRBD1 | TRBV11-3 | CASSLNRGRTGELFF | TGTGCCAGCAGCTTGAACAGGGGGCGGACCGGGGAGCTGTTTTTT
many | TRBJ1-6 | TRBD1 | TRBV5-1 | CASSSRQGEDSPLHF | TGCGCCAGCAGCTCGAGACAGGGAGAGGATTCACCCCTCCACTTT
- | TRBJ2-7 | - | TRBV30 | CAWSHQGGYEQYF | TGTGCCTGGAGTCACCAGGGTGGGTACGAGCAGTACTTC
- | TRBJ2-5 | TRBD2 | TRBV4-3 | CASSQETSGRGEQETQYF | TGCGCCAGCAGCCAAGAGACTAGCGGGAGGGGGGAGCAAGAGACCCAGTACTTC
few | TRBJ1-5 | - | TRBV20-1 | CSARDSLGGWQPQHF | TGCAGTGCTAGAGATAGTTTAGGGGGTTGGCAGCCCCAGCATTTT
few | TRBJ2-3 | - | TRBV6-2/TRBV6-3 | CASSYFGDTQYF | TGTGCCAGCAGTTACTTCGGAGATACGCAGTATTTT
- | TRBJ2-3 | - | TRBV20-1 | CSARVPPIADTQYF | TGCAGTGCTAGGGTCCCCCCGATAGCAGATACGCAGTATTTT
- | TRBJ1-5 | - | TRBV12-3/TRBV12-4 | CASSLGAWRNQPQHF | TGTGCCAGCAGTTTAGGGGCTTGGAGGAATCAGCCCCAGCATTTT
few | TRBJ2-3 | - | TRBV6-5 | CASSYSWEVADTQYF | TGTGCCAGCAGTTACTCGTGGGAAGTGGCAGATACGCAGTATTTT
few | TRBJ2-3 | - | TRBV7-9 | CASSLHTQYF | TGTGCCAGCAGCTTACATACGCAGTATTTT
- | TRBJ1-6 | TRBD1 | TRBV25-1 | CATSGTGYNSPLHF | TGTGCCACTTCCGGGACAGGTTATAATTCACCCCTCCACTTT
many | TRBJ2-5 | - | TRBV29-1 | CSVEIWGAETQYF | TGCAGCGTTGAGATCTGGGGGGCGGAGACCCAGTACTTC
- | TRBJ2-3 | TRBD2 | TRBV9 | CASSRGDPTRDTQYF | TGTGCCAGCAGCCGGGGGGACCCCACTAGGGATACGCAGTATTTT
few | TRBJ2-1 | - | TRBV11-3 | CASSKQDSGMQFF | TGTGCCAGCAGCAAGCAGGACAGCGGCATGCAGTTCTTC
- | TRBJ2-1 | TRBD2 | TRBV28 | CASPPVVGGRYNEQFF | TGTGCCAGCCCACCCGTAGTAGGCGGGAGATACAATGAGCAGTTCTTC
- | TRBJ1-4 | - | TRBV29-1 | CSVAPGLTNEKLFF | TGCAGCGTCGCCCCGGGACTAACTAATGAAAAACTGTTTTTT
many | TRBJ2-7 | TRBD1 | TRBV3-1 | CASSQDITGADEQYF | TGTGCCAGCAGCCAAGATATAACAGGGGCGGACGAGCAGTACTTC
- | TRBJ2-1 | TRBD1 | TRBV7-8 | CACSGGSDEQFF | TGTGCCTGCTCAGGGGGCTCGGATGAGCAGTTCTTC
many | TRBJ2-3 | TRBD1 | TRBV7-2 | CASSWTGSTDTQYF | TGTGCCAGCAGCTGGACAGGTAGCACAGATACGCAGTATTTT